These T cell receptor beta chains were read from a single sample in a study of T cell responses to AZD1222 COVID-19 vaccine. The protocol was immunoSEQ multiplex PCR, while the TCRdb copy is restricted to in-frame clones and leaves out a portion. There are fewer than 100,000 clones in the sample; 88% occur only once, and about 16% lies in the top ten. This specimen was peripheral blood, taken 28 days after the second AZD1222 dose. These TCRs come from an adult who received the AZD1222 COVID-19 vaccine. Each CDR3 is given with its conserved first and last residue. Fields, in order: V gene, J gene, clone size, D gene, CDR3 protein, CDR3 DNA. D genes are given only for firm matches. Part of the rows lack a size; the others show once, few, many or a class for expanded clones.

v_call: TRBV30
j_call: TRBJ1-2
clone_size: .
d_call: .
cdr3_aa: CAWGRSGGGYTF
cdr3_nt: TGTGCCTGGGGGAGGAGCGGAGGAGGCTACACCTTC

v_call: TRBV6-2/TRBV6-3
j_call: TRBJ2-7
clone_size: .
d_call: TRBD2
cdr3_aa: CASSWRSRGRASEQYF
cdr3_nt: TGTGCCAGCAGTTGGCGATCACGGGGGAGGGCGAGTGAGCAGTACTTC

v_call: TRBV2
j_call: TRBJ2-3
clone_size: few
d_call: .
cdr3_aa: CASSRDTSTDTQYF
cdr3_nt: TGTGCCAGCAGTAGGGACACTAGCACAGATACGCAGTATTTT

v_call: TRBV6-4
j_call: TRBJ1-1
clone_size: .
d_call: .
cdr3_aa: CASSVRTNTEAFF
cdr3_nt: TGTGCCAGCAGTGTTCGGACGAACACTGAAGCTTTCTTT

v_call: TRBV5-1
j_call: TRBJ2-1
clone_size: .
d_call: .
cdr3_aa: CASSLAAANNEQFF
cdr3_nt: TGCGCCAGCAGCTTGGCCGCGGCAAACAATGAGCAGTTCTTC

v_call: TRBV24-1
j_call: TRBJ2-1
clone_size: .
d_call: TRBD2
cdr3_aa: CATSVGRSGLGEQFF
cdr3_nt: TGTGCCACCAGTGTCGGGAGGTCGGGTCTTGGAGAGCAGTTCTTC

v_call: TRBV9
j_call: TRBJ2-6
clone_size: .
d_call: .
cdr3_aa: CASSVVFSSGANVLTF
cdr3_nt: TGTGCCAGCAGCGTAGTCTTCAGTTCTGGGGCCAACGTCCTGACTTTC

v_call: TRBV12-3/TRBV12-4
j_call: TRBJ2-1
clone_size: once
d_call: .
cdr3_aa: CASSLVLGHEQFF
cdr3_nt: TGTGCCAGCAGTTTAGTCCTGGGGCATGAGCAGTTCTTC

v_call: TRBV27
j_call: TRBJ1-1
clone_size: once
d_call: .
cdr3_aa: CASGLLGVGTEAFF
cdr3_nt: TGTGCCAGCGGCTTACTAGGGGTGGGGACTGAAGCTTTCTTT

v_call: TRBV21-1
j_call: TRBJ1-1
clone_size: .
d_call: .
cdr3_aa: CASSKDTSGPQPGNTEAFF
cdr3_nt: TGTGCCAGCAGCAAAGACACGAGCGGACCCCAACCCGGGAACACTGAAGCTTTCTTT

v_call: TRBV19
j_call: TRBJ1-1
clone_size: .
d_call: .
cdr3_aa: CATATVWSTEAFF
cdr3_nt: TGTGCCACTGCTACGGTGTGGTCCACTGAAGCTTTCTTT

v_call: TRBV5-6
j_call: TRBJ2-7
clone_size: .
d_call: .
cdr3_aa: CASSFWQGQGQYF
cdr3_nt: TGTGCCAGCAGTTTTTGGCAGGGTCAGGGGCAGTACTTC

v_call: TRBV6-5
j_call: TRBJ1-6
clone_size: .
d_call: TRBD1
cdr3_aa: CASRTGGNSPLHF
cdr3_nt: TGTGCCAGCAGGACAGGGGGCAATTCACCCCTCCACTTT

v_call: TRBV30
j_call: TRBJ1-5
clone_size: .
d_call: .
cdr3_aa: CAWSPPPRYSNQPQHF
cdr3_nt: TGTGCCTGGAGTCCTCCCCCCAGATATAGCAATCAGCCCCAGCATTTT

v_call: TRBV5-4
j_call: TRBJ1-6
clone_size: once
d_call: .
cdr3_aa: CASSPPLAGKNSPLHF
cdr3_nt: TGTGCCAGCAGCCCCCCTTTGGCAGGGAAAAATTCACCCCTCCACTTT

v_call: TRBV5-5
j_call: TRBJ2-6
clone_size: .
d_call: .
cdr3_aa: CASSLGNNVLTF
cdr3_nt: TGTGCCAGCAGCTTAGGGAACAACGTCCTGACTTTC

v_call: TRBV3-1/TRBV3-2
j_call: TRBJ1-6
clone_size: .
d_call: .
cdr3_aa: CASSSQGSPLHF
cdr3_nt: TGTGCCAGCAGTTCACAGGGCTCACCCCTCCACTTT

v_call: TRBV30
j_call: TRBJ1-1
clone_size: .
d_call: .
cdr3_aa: CAWSRRLNTEAFF
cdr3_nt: TGTGCCTGGAGTCGACGGTTGAACACTGAAGCTTTCTTT

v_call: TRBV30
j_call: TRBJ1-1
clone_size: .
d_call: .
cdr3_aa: CAWSMTIPYTEAFF
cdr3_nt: TGTGCCTGGAGTATGACTATCCCATACACTGAAGCTTTCTTT

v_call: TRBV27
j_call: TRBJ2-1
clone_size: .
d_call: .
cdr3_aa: CASGSRLNNEQFF
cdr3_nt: TGTGCCAGCGGATCTAGATTGAACAATGAGCAGTTCTTC

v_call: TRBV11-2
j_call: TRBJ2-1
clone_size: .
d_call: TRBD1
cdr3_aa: CASSIRDRNNEQFF
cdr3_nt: TGTGCCAGCAGCATCCGGGACAGAAACAATGAGCAGTTCTTC

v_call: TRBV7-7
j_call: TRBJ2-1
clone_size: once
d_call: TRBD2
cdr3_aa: CASSLETSGRASEQFF
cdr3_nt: TGTGCCAGCAGCTTAGAGACTAGCGGGAGGGCCAGCGAGCAGTTCTTC

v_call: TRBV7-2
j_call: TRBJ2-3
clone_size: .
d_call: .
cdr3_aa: CASSLWAGLTDTQYF
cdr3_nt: TGTGCCAGCAGCCTGTGGGCGGGCCTCACAGATACGCAGTATTTT

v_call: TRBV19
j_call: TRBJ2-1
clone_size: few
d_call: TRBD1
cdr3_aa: CASSSGQDFYNEQFF
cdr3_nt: TGTGCCAGTAGTAGCGGACAGGACTTTTACAATGAGCAGTTCTTC

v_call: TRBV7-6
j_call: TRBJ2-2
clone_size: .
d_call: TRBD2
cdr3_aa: CASSLGLAGAAGELFF
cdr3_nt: TGTGCCAGCAGCTTAGGACTAGCGGGAGCTGCCGGGGAGCTGTTTTTT

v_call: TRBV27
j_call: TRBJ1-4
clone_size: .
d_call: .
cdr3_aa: CASSLLSGMDEKLFF
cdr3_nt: TGTGCCAGCAGTTTATTATCAGGGATGGATGAAAAACTGTTTTTT